This TCR beta chain was captured by sequencing in a study of blood T cell repertoires in COVID-19. Study-level background: Sites across the United States, Italy and Spain contributed samples from acute and convalescent COVID-19. T cells, B-cell-depleted T cells, or PBMCs supplied cDNA or gDNA.

The repertoire was sequenced with immunoSEQ multiplex PCR; TCRdb's copy has only in-frame clones and lacks some. The sample has some 120,000 clones; around four fifths are singletons. Germline V gives CDR1 KGHDR, CDR2 SFDVKD. The CDR3 is 10 residues long. V was shortened by 7 bases and J by 7 bases, with 6 bases between the two germline ends. The V gene is TRBV24-1, the J gene TRBJ1-1; D uncertain. The TCR was taken from a man aged 25-45 years with acute or convalescent COVID-19. The source material was peripheral blood. The CDR3, as DNA: TGTGCCACCAGGTCCTTTGAAGCTTTCTTT. It translates to CATRSFEAFF.